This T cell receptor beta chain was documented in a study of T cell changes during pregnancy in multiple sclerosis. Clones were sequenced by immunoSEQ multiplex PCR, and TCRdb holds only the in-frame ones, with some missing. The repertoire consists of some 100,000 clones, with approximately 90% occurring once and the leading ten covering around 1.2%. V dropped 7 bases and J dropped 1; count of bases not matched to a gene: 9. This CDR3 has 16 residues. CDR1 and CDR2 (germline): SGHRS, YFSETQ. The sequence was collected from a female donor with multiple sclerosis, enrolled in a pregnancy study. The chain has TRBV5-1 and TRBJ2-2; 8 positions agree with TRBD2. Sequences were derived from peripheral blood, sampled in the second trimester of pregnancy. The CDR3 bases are TGCGCCAGCCAAACTTTAGCGGGACAGAACACCGGGGAGCTGTTTTTT. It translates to CASQTLAGQNTGELFF.